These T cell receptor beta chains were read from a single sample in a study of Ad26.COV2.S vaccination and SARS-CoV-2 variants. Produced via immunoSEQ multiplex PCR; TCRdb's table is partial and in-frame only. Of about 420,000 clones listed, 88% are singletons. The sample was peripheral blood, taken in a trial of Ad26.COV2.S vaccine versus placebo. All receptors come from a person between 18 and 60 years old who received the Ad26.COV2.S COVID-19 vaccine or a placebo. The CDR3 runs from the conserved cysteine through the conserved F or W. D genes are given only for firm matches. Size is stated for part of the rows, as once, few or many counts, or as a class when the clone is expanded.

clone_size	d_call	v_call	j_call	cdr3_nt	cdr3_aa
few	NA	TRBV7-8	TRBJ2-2	TGTGCCAGCAGCTCGTTCGCGAACACCGGGGAGCTGTTTTTT	CASSSFANTGELFF
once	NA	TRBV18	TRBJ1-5	TGTGCCAGCTCACGGACTGAGGCGGGGGTGCGCAATCAGCCCCAGCATTTT	CASSRTEAGVRNQPQHF
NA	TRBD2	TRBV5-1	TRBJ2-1	TGCGCCAGCAGCCCTGGGGCTCAGCGGGGGGGAAACAATGAGCAGTTCTTC	CASSPGAQRGGNNEQFF
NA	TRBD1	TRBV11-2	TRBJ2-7	TGTGCCAGCAGACCCGGGACAGGGCTCTACGAGCAGTACTTC	CASRPGTGLYEQYF
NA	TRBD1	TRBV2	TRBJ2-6	TGTGCCAGCAAGGGGAACAGGGGGAGGAGCTCTGGGGCCAACGTCCTGACTTTC	CASKGNRGRSSGANVLTF
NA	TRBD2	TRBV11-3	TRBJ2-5	TGTGCCAGCAGCTTAGGAGCTAGCGGGGGGGCCCTCAAGGAGACCCAGTACTTC	CASSLGASGGALKETQYF
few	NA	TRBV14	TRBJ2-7	TGTGCCAGCAATCTGGGGGACTCCTACGAGCAGTACTTC	CASNLGDSYEQYF
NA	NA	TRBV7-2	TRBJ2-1	TGTGCCAGCAGCTTAGCGTTTGAGGGAGCCAATGAGCAGTTCTTC	CASSLAFEGANEQFF
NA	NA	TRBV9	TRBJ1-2	TGTGCCAGCAGCGTCGGACAGTTTGGAGGTTATGGCTACACCTTC	CASSVGQFGGYGYTF
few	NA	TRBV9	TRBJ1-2	TGTGCCAGCAGCGTAGAGGGAGGGTACGGCTATGGCTACACCTTC	CASSVEGGYGYGYTF
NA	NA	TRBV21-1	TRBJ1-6	TGTGCCAGCAGCAAAGCCCTCGGGGTAAGTTTCGACAATTCACCCCTCCACTTT	CASSKALGVSFDNSPLHF
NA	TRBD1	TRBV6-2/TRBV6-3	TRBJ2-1	TGTGCCAGCAGTAAAATGGGACAGGGTCCCTACAATGAGCAGTTCTTC	CASSKMGQGPYNEQFF
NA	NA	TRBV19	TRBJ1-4	TGTGCCAGTAGTGGCTCAGGGTCTGAAAAACTGTTTTTT	CASSGSGSEKLFF
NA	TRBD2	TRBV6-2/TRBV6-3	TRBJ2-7	TGTGCCAGCAGTTACGAGCGGGGGGACTACGAGCAGTACTTC	CASSYERGDYEQYF
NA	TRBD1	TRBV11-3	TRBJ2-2	TGTGCCAGCAGTCTTACACAGGGGAATACCGGGGAGCTGTTTTTT	CASSLTQGNTGELFF
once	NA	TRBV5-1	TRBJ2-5	TGCGCCAGCAGCCTGGGGCTGACAGGTCTCAACGAAGAGACCCAGTACTTC	CASSLGLTGLNEETQYF
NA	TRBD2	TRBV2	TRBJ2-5	TGTGCCAGCAGTGAATCCACTGGACTAGCGGCAGAAGAGACCCAGTACTTC	CASSESTGLAAEETQYF
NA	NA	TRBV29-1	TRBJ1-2	TGCAGCGTTGAAGCTCCCGACTATGGCTACACCTTC	CSVEAPDYGYTF
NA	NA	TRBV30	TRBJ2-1	TGTGCCTGGGAACCAGGGGGGGGATATGAGCAGTTCTTC	CAWEPGGGYEQFF
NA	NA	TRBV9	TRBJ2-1	TGTGCCAGCAGCCCGGCTCAGGGGAGGTATGAGCAGTTCTTC	CASSPAQGRYEQFF
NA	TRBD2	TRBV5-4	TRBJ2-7	TGTGCCAGCAGCCCAACACTTGGGACTAGCGAGACCTACGAGCAGTACTTC	CASSPTLGTSETYEQYF
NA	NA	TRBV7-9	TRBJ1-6	TGTGCCAGCAGCTCCCCTGCTCCACCCCTCCACTTT	CASSSPAPPLHF
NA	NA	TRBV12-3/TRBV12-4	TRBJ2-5	TGTGCCAGCAGTCCCACCGCACAAGAGACCCAGTACTTC	CASSPTAQETQYF
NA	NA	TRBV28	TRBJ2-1	TGTGCCAGCAGTTTCGGGGGTACGGTTGAGCAGTTCTTC	CASSFGGTVEQFF
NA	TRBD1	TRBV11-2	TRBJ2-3	TGTGCCAGCAGCTTAGTTCAGGGGGCCTTAGATACGCAGTATTTT	CASSLVQGALDTQYF
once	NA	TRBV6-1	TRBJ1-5	TGTGCCAGCAGTGATGAGGAGTATAGCAATCAGCCCCAGCATTTT	CASSDEEYSNQPQHF
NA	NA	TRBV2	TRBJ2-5	TGTGCCAGCAGTACCTCCACGGGCGGGCAAGAGACCCAGTACTTC	CASSTSTGGQETQYF
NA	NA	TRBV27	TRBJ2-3	TGTGCCAGCACCGCGACAGCTCCCAGCACAGATACGCAGTATTTT	CASTATAPSTDTQYF
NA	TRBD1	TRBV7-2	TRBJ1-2	TGTGCCAGCAGCTTGCAATTGGGACAGCAGTATGGCTACACCTTC	CASSLQLGQQYGYTF
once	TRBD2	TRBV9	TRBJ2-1	TGTGCCAGCAGCGCTCCCACGGGGGGGGGCTACAATGAGCAGTTCTTC	CASSAPTGGGYNEQFF
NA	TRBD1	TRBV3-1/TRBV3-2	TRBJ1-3	TGTGCCAGCAGCCAAGCCCCAGGGGGAGCGGCCATATATTTT	CASSQAPGGAAIYF
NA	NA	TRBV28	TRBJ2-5	TGTGCCAGCAGTTTAACCGGACGGAGACAAGAGACCCAGTACTTC	CASSLTGRRQETQYF
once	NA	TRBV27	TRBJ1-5	TGTGCCAGCAAGGCTAGCAATCAGCCCCAGCATTTT	CASKASNQPQHF
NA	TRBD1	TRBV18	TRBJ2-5	TGTGCCAGCTCACCGAAGACAGGGGGCAGGTGGGAGACCCAGTACTTC	CASSPKTGGRWETQYF
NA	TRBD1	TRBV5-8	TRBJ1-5	TGTGCCAGCAGCCCAGGGGGGAATCAGCCCCAGCATTTT	CASSPGGNQPQHF
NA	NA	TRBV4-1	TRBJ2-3	TGCGCCAGCAGCCAAGTTGCCGGACAGACATCACAGATAAGGCAGTATTTT	CASSQVAGQTSQIRQYF
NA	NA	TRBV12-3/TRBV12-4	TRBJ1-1	TGTGCCAGCAGTTTAGCGAGGGGTACTGAAGCTTTCTTT	CASSLARGTEAFF
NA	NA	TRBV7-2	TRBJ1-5	TGTGCCAGCAGCCCTGAGGGAGTCCGGGGAAATCAGCCCCAGCATTTT	CASSPEGVRGNQPQHF
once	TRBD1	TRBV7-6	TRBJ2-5	TGTGCCAGCAGCTATATAGACAGGGCCGAAGAGACCCAGTACTTC	CASSYIDRAEETQYF
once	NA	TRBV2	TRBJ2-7	TGTGCCAGTAAGACTAGGGACTCCTCCTACGAGCAGTACTTC	CASKTRDSSYEQYF
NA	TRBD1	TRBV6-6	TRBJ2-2	TGTGCCAGCAGTTACGGGACAGGGAGGAACACCGGGGAGCTGTTTTTT	CASSYGTGRNTGELFF
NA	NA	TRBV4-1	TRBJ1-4	TGCGCCAGCAGCCAGCCTTACGAAAAACTGTTTTTT	CASSQPYEKLFF
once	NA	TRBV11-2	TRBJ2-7	TGTGCCAGCAGCCGAACCCCGACAGTCTCCTACGAGCAGTACTTC	CASSRTPTVSYEQYF
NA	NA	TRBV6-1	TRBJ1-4	TGTGCCAGCAGTGATCAAGGGAAACGCCTGAGTGAAAAACTGTTTTTT	CASSDQGKRLSEKLFF
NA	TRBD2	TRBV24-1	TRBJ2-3	TGTGCCACCAGTGACCAAACTAGCGGACTCGGGAATACGCAGTATTTT	CATSDQTSGLGNTQYF
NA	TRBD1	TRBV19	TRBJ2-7	TGTGCCAGTAGTACCCGGGACAGGGAACCCTACGAGCAGTACTTC	CASSTRDREPYEQYF
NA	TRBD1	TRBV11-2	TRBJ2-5	TGTGCCAGCAGCTTAGCAGCAGGGGGCAGGGCGGAGACCCAGTACTTC	CASSLAAGGRAETQYF
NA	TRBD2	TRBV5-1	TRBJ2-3	TGCGCCAGCAGCTTGGAAAGTACAGCGGGGGGCCTCACAGATACGCAGTATTTT	CASSLESTAGGLTDTQYF
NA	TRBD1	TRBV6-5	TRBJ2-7	TGTGCCAGCAGTTACTCGAGCAGGGGGAACTACGAGCAGTACTTC	CASSYSSRGNYEQYF
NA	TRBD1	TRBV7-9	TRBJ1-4	TGTGCCAGCAGCGGCCGGGACAGGGCTTTTGAAAAACTGTTTTTT	CASSGRDRAFEKLFF
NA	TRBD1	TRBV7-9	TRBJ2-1	TGTGCCAGCAGCCAGGGACAGGTTTTCGATGAGCAGTTCTTC	CASSQGQVFDEQFF